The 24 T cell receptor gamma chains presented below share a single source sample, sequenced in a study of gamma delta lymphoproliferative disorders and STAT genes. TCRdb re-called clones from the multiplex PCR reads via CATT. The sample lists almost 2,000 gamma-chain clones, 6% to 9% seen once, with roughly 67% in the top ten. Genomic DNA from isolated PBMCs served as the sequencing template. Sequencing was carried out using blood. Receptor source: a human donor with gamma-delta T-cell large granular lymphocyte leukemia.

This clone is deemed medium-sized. Here the CDR3 reads CATWDSTDYYKKLF. CDR3 DNA: TGTGCCACCTGGGACTCTACGGATTATTATAAGAAACTCTTT. The rearrangement links TRGV3 to TRGJ1 or TRGJ2. No J gene was available from TCRdb, and it was assigned here by a germline match of the DNA. With V trimmed by 3 bases and J by 2 bases, 7 bases remained unmatched. Germline CDR1 is VTNTFY and CDR2 is YDVSTARD (reference sequence). The CDR3 contains 14 residues.

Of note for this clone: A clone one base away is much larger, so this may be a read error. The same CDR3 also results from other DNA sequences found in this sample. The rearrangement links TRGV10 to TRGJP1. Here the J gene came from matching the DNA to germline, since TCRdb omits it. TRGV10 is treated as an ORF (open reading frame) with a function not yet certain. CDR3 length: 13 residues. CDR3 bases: TGCGCTGCGTGGGGGCTCACTGGTTGGTTCAAGATATTT. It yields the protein CAAWGLTGWFKIF.

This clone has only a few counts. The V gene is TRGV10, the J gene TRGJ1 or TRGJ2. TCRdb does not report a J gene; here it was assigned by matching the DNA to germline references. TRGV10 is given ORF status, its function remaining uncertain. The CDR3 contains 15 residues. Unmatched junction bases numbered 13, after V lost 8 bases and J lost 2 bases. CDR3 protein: CAAWDFLHHYYKKLF. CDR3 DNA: TGTGCTGCGTGGGATTTCCTGCACCATTATTATAAGAAACTCTTT.

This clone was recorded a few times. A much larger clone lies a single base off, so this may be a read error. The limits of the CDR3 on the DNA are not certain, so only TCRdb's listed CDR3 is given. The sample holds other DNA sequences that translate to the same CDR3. CDR3 in amino acids: CTTVPAGLGTRKLF. The J gene was not called, though the V gene is TRGV11. TRGV11 is filed as an ORF, its function uncertain. Ends included, the CDR3 has 14 residues.

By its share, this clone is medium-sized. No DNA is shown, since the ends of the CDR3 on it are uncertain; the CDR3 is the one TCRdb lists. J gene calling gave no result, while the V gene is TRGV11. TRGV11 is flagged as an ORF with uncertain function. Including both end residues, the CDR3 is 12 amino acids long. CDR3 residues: CTTVPAGFGGLF.

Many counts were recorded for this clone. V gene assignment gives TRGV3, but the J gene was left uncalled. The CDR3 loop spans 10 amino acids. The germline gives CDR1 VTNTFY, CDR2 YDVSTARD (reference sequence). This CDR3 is CATWDRQGLF. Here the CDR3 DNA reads TGTGCCACCTGGGACAGGCAAGGGCTCTTT.

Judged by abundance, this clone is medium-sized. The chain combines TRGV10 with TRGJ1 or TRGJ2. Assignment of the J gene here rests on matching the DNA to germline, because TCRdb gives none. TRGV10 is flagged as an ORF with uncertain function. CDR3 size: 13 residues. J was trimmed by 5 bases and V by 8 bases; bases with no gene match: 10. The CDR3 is CAAWARLNYKKLF. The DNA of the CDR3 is TGTGCTGCGTGGGCCCGTTTGAATTATAAGAAACTCTTT.

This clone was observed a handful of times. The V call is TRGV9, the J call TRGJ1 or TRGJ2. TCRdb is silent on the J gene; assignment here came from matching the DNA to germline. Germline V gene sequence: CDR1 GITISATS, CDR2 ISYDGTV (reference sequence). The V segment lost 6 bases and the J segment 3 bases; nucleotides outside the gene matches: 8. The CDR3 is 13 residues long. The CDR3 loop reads CALWSPCYYKKLF. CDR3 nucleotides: TGTGCCTTGTGGTCCCCCTGTTATTATAAGAAACTCTTT.

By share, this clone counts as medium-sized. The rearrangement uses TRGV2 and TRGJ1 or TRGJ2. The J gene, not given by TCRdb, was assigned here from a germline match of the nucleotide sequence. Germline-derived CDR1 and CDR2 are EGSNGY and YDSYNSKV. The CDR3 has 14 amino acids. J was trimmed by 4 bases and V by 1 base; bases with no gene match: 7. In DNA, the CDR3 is TGTGCCACCTGGGACGGCCCGGGGTATTATAAGAAACTCTTT. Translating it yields CATWDGPGYYKKLF.

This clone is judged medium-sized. CDR3: CAAWDFYKKLF. The CDR3 coding sequence is TGTGCTGCGTGGGATTTCTATAAGAAACTCTTT. The chain is built from TRGV10 and TRGJ1 or TRGJ2. The J gene, left out of TCRdb, was set here by checking the DNA against germline. TRGV10 is recorded as an ORF, its role being uncertain. V lost 8 bases, J lost 7 bases, and 6 bases stayed unmatched. This CDR3 comprises 11 residues.

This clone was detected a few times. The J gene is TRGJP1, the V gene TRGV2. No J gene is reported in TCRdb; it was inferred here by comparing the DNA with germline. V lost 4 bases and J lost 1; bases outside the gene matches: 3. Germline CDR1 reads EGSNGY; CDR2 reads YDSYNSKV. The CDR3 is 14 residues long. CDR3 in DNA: TGTGCCACCTGGGATCTTACCACTGGTTGGTTCAAGATATTT. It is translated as CATWDLTTGWFKIF.

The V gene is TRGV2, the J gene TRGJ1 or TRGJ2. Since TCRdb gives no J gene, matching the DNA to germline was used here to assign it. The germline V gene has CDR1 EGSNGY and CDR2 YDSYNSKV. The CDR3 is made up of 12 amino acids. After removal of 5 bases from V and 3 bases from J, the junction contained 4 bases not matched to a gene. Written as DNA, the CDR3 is TGTGCCACCTGGGGCAGTTATTATAAGAAACTCTTT. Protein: CATWGSYYKKLF.

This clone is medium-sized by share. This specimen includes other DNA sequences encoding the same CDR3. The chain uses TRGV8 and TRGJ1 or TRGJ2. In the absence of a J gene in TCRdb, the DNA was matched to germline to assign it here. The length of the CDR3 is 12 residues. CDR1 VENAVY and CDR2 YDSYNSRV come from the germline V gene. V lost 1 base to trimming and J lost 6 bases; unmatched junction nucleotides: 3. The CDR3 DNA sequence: TGTGCCACCTGGGATAGAGGTTATAAGAAACTCTTT. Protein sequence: CATWDRGYKKLF.

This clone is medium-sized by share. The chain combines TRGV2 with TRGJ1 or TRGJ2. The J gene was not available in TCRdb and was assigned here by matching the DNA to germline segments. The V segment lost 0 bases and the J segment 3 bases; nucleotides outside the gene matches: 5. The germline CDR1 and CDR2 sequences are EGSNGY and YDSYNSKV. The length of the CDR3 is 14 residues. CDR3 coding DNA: TGTGCCACCTGGGACGGGCGGATTTATTATAAGAAACTCTTT. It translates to CATWDGRIYYKKLF.

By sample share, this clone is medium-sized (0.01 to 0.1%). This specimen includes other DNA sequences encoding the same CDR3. The CDR3 DNA reads TGTGCTGCGTGGGATTATACCGATTGGATCAAGACGTTT. Translation: CAAWDYTDWIKTF. The rearrangement uses TRGV10 and TRGJP2. TCRdb offers no J gene call, so here the DNA was matched to germline to obtain one. TRGV10 is an ORF, with its function uncertain. CDR3 length: 13 amino acids. Trimming cost V 8 bases and J 8 bases; bases outside gene matches: 9.

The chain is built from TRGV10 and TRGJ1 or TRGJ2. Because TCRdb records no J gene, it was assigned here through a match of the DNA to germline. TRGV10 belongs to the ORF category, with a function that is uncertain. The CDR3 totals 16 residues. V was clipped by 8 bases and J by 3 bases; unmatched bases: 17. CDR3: CAAWPHCSRFYYKKLF. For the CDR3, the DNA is TGTGCTGCGTGGCCCCATTGCTCCCGATTTTATTATAAGAAACTCTTT.

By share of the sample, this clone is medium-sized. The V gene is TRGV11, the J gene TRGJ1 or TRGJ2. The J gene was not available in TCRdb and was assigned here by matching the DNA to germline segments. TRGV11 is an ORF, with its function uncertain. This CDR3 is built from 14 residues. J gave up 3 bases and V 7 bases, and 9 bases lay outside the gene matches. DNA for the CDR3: TGTGCCTGCTGGATAGAGGCGTGTTATTATAAGAAACTCTTT. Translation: CACWIEACYYKKLF.

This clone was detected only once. CDR3 protein: CATRDWIKTF. CDR3 nucleotide sequence: TGTGCCACTAGGGATTGGATCAAGACGTTT. The rearrangement joins TRGV8 to TRGJP2. The J gene, left out of TCRdb, was set here by checking the DNA against germline. Looked up from germline, CDR1 is VENAVY and CDR2 is YDSYNSRV. V gave up 10 bases and J gave up 8 bases; unmatched junction bases: 4. The CDR3 totals 10 residues.

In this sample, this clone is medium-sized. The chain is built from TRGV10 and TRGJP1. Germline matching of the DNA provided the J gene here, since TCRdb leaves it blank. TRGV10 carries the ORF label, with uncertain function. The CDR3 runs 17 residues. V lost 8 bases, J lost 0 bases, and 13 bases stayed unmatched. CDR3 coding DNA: TGTGCTGCGTGGGATTGGGGGATAAATACCACTGGTTGGTTCAAGATATTT. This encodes CAAWDWGINTTGWFKIF.

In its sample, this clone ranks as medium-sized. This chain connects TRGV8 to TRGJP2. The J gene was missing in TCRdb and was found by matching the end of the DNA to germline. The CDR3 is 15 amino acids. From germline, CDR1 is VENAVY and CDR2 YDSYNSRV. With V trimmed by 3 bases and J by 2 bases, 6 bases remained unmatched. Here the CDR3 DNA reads TGTGCCACCTGGGATCGCCGGAGTAGTGATTGGATCAAGACGTTT. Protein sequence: CATWDRRSSDWIKTF.

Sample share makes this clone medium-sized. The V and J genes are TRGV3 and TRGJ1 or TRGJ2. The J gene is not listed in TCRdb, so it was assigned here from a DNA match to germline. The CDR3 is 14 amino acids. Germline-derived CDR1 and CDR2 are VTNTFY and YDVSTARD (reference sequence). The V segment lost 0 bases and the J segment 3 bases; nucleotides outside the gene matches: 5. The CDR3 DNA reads TGTGCCACCTGGGACAGGCTGTTTTATTATAAGAAACTCTTT. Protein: CATWDRLFYYKKLF.

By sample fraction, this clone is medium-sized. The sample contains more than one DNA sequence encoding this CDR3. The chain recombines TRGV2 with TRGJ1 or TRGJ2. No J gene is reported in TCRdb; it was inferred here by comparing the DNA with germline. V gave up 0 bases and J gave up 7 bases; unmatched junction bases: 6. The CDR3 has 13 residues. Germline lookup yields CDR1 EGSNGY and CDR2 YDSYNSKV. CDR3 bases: TGTGCCACCTGGGACGGGCCGGGGTATAAGAAACTCTTT. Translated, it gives CATWDGPGYKKLF.

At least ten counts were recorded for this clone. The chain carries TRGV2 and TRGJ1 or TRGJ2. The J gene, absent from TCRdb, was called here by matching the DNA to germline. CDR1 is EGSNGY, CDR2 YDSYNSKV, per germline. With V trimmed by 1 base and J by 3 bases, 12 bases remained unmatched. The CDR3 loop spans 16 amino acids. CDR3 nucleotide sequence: TGTGCCACCTGGGACGGCAGTTTAATCTCTTATTATAAGAAACTCTTT. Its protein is CATWDGSLISYYKKLF.

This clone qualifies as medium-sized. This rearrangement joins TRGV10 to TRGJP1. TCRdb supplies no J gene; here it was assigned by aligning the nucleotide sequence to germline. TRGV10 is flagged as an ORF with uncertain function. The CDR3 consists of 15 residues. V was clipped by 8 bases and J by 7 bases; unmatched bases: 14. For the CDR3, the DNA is TGTGCTGCGTGGGCGACTCTTCTCGGTGGTTGGTTCAAGATATTT. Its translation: CAAWATLLGGWFKIF.